The subject of this entry is one TCR beta chain. This sample stems from a study of blood T cell repertoires in COVID-19. Study background: Sites across the United States, Italy and Spain contributed samples from acute and convalescent COVID-19. The cDNA or gDNA used as material had been derived from T cells, B-cell-depleted T cells, or PBMCs.

The CDR3 has 16 amino acids. In the authors' methods: It was from reference gene primer amplification that nucleated cell counts were estimated. Here immunoSEQ multiplex PCR was the method, and the copy in TCRdb shows in-frame clones only, minus some. V and J calls and clone size are those listed in that table; D and trimming were worked out from the DNA. Here the sample spans a few hundred thousand clones, 80% to 85% being singletons. Followed longitudinally, the Seattle patients had been enrolled during active infection. V usage is TRBV21-1 and J usage is TRBJ2-5; the D segment call TRBD2 is taken from the table without a DNA check. TRBV21-1 is labeled a pseudogene. This clonotype was sampled from a woman at least 80 years old with COVID-19, enrolled during active disease. Sequencing used peripheral blood. CDR3 loop: CASSTGGGPSQETQYF. DNA of the CDR3: TGTGCCAGCAGCACGGGCGGCGGGCCGTCGCAAGAGACCCAGTACTTC.